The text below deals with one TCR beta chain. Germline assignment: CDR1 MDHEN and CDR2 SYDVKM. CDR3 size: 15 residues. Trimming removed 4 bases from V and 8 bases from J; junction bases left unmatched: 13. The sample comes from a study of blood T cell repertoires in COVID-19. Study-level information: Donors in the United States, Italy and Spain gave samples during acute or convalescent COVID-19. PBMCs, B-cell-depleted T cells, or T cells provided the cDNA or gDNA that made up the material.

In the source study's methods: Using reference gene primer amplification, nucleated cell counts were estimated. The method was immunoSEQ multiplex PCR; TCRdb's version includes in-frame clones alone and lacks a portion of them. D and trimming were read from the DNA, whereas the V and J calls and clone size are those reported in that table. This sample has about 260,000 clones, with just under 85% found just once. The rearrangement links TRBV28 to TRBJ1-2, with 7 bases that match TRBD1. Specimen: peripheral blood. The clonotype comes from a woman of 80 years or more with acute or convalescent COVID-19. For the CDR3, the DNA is TGTGCCAGCAGTTCAACAGGGGATATAACTAGGGGCTACACCTTC. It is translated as CASSSTGDITRGYTF.